The 4 T cell receptor beta chains reported below all come from one sample, sequenced in a study of PD-1 blockade in classical Hodgkin lymphoma. Documented time point: cycle 4 day 1 (C4D1), after five to seven weeks of nivolumab. The patients all showed relapse after autologous stem cell transplantation, while their brentuximab vedotin exposure varied. TCRdb's table, derived via immunoSEQ multiplex PCR, lists solely in-frame clones and lacks some. Counted here are 64,000 or so clones, roughly 89% occurring once; the ten biggest clones make up 9% to 12%. Specimen: peripheral blood mononuclear cells (PBMCs), collected before the fourth cycle of nivolumab. The receptors were gathered from a human donor with classical Hodgkin lymphoma.

DNA of the CDR3: TGTGCCAGCAGCCAAGATAACAGGGTCCCCCAAGCTTTCTTT. The encoded protein is CASSQDNRVPQAFF. J is TRBJ1-1 and V is TRBV4-2, with a weak D call TRBD1 (6 bases). V was cut by 0 bases and J by 9 bases, with 14 bases left in between. CDR3 length: 14 residues. The V gene's germline CDR1 is LGHNA and CDR2 YNFKEQ.

This clone was recorded once. The V and J genes are TRBV4-1 and TRBJ2-7; D possibly corresponds to TRBD2 (5 bases). V was clipped by 2 bases and J by 4 bases, with 15 bases between them. CDR3 length equals 15 residues. The germline gives CDR1 MGHRA, CDR2 YSYEKL. The CDR3: CASSQLARNSYEQYF. CDR3 DNA sequence: TGCGCCAGCAGCCAACTAGCTAGAAATTCTTACGAGCAGTACTTC.

V usage is TRBV19 and J usage is TRBJ2-7; D is possibly TRBD1 (5 bases). The CDR3 is made up of 18 amino acids. CDR1 and CDR2 (germline): LNHDA, SQIVND (reference sequence). V lost 5 bases and J lost 0, with 23 bases in between. The DNA of the CDR3 is TGTGCCAGTAGTCCTTATGGGTCAGGGATCAGGAGCTCCTACGAGCAGTACTTC. Encoded protein: CASSPYGSGIRSSYEQYF. Based on the CDR3 plus reference TRBV19 and TRBJ2-7, the full variable domain is DGGITQSPKYLFRKEGQNVTLSCEQNLNHDAMYWYRQDPGQGLRLIYYSQIVNDFQKGDIAEGYSVSREKKESFPLTVTSAQKNPTAFYLCASSPYGSGIRSSYEQYFGPGTRLTVT.

The rearrangement links TRBV5-1 to TRBJ1-1; D not resolved. Per germline, CDR1 SGHRS and CDR2 YFSETQ. This CDR3 region has 14 residues. V was shortened by 0 bases and J by 6 bases, with 12 bases between the two germline ends. CDR3 in amino acids: CASSLGQLPAEAFF. The CDR3 DNA sequence: TGCGCCAGCAGCTTGGGACAACTCCCGGCTGAAGCTTTCTTT.